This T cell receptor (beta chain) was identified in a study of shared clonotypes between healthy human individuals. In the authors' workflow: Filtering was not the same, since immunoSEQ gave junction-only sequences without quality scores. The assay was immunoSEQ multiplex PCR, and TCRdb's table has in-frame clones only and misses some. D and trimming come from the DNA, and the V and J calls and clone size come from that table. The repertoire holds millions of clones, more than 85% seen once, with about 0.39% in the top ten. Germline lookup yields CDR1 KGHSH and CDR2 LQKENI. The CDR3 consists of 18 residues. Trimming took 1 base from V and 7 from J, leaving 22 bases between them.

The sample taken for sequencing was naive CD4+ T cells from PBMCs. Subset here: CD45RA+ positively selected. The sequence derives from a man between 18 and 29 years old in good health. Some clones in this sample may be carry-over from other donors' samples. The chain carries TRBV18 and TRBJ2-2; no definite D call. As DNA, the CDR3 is TGTGCCAGCTCACCACGGGTCTTACAGAAGGGTTCCGGCGGGGAGCTGTTTTTT. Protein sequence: CASSPRVLQKGSGGELFF.